These 28 T cell receptor beta chains were sequenced from one sample in a study of human T cells and chemical hapten exposure. TCRdb processed the RACE reads anew with MiXCR; each CDR3 protein has one entry. This table has 360,000 or so distinct CDR3 sequences, about 6% appearing once. Time point specified: patch test 2, 6 weeks after DPC sensitization. Treatment described: therapeutic diphenylcyclopropenone sensitization with weekly scalp DPC. Sequenced here: whole blood, sampled in connection with sensitization to the hapten diphenylcyclopropenone (DPC). These receptors all stem from a woman under 30 with alopecia areata. Some clones in this sample may be carry-over from other donors' samples.

This clonotype has a handful of counts. V usage is TRBV5-4 and J usage is TRBJ2-7, with D perhaps TRBD1 (6 bases). Germline loops: CDR1 SGHNT, CDR2 YYREEE (reference sequence). With 4 bases removed from V and 5 bases from J, the gap between germline ends came to 16 bases. The CDR3 is 14 residues long. CDR3 loop: CASSGGAGEDEQYF. The CDR3 bases are TGTGCCAGCAGCGGGGGCGCCGGGGAAGACGAGCAGTACTTC.

This clonotype was detected a few times. This chain uses TRBV20-1 with TRBJ2-1, with TRBD2 identical over 12 bases. V shed 8 bases and J 7 bases; nucleotides not matched to a gene: 12. The CDR3 length is 15 residues. The germline V gene encodes CDR1 DFQATT and CDR2 SNEGSKA (reference sequence). The CDR3 region has the DNA TGCAGTCCAAGGGCAGGACTAGCGGGGCTGAATGAGCAGTTCTTC. The encoded protein is CSPRAGLAGLNEQFF.

The V call is TRBV6-1, the J call TRBJ2-1; D not resolved. V lost 4 bases and J 6 bases, leaving 7 bases between the germline ends. Germline loops: CDR1 MNHNS, CDR2 SASEGT. This CDR3 comprises 12 residues. CDR3 amino acids: CASSGDFNEQFF. CDR3 nucleotides: TGTGCCAGCAGTGGAGACTTCAATGAGCAGTTCTTC.

This clonotype was found many times. This chain links TRBV5-5 with TRBJ2-3; D may be TRBD2 (6 bases). Germline CDR1 and CDR2: SGHKS and YYEKEE (reference sequence). Deletions cut 4 bases from V and 1 base from J, with 16 bases between. The CDR3 runs 16 residues. CDR3 nucleotides: TGTGCCAGCAGCCTCCCGCTGGGGGGAGGCACAGATACGCAGTATTTT. The encoded protein is CASSLPLGGGTDTQYF.

This clonotype was found many times. V usage is TRBV3-1 and J usage is TRBJ1-5; D may be TRBD1 (6 bases). Germline CDR1 is LGHDT and CDR2 is YNNKEL (reference sequence). This CDR3 contains 13 residues. Trimming shortened V by 2 bases and J by 5 bases, and 7 bases separated the two germline ends. CDR3 coding DNA: TGTGCCAGCAGCCAAAACAGGGATCAGCCCCAGCATTTT. Translation gives CASSQNRDQPQHF.

The chain's CDR3 is CASSLAGQGRQYF. The CDR3 DNA follows: TGTGCCAGCAGTTTAGCGGGACAGGGGAGGCAGTACTTC. This chain links TRBV12-3 or TRBV12-4 with TRBJ2-7, with TRBD1 identical over 10 bases. V was pared by 0 bases and J by 9 bases, with 2 bases of the junction left unmatched. This CDR3 contains 13 residues.

V is TRBV25-1 and J is TRBJ2-5, with D hard to call. The CDR3 has 13 amino acids. V shed 0 bases and J shed 4 bases, with 6 bases lying between them. Germline-derived CDR1 and CDR2 are MGHDK and SYGVNS. The CDR3 here is CASSEYVSETQYF. DNA of the CDR3: TGTGCCAGCAGTGAATATGTCTCAGAGACCCAGTACTTC.

This clonotype occurred a few times. The chain couples TRBV4-3 to TRBJ1-1; D perhaps matches TRBD1 (6 bases). The CDR3 covers 16 residues. The germline CDR1 and CDR2 sequences are LGHNA and YSLEER. Trimming pared 3 bases from V and 2 bases from J, leaving 16 bases between. CDR3 coding DNA: TGCGCCAGCAGCCAGAATTACAGGGCAAATAACACTGAAGCTTTCTTT. It codes for CASSQNYRANNTEAFF.

The gene calls are TRBV6-2 or TRBV6-3 and TRBJ1-2, with D maybe TRBD1 (6 bases). Germline V gene sequence: CDR1 MNHEY, CDR2 SVGEGT. Trimming removed 5 bases at V and 0 bases at J, with 16 bases between. The CDR3 is 16 residues long. The CDR3 coding sequence is TGTGCCAGCAGTACCGAACAGGGCGACTCTAACTATGGCTACACCTTC. This encodes CASSTEQGDSNYGYTF.

The chain couples TRBV6-5 to TRBJ1-4; a possible D gene is TRBD1 (5 bases). This CDR3 is built from 16 residues. Germline CDR1 reads MNHEY; CDR2 reads SVGAGI. V gave up 7 bases and J gave up 8 bases, with 23 bases separating them. CDR3: CASKGTADKAPEKLFF. In nucleotides, the CDR3 is TGTGCCAGCAAGGGGACCGCGGATAAGGCGCCCGAAAAACTGTTTTTT.

V gene TRBV18 combines with J gene TRBJ1-5; the D gene is possibly TRBD1 (6 bases). Trimming cost V 3 bases and J 4 bases, with 16 bases left between them. Germline-derived CDR1 and CDR2 are KGHSH and LQKENI. The CDR3 runs to 16 residues. The CDR3 region is CASSPFQQGSNQPQHF. The CDR3, as DNA: TGTGCCAGCTCACCGTTCCAACAGGGTTCGAATCAGCCCCAGCATTTT. Variable domain in full (rest from reference TRBV18 and TRBJ1-5): NAGVMQNPRHLVRRRGQEARLRCSPMKGHSHVYWYRQLPEEGLKFMVYLQKENIIDESGMPKERFSAEFPKEGPSILRIQQVVRGDSAAYFCASSPFQQGSNQPQHFGDGTRLSIL.

The table lists this clonotype with many counts. The J gene is TRBJ1-5, the V gene TRBV6-6; D might be TRBD1 (5 bases). The CDR3 has 11 residues. CDR1 is MNHNY and CDR2 is SVGAGI in the germline V gene (reference sequence). The germline V and J ends were trimmed by 10 bases and 7 bases, with 11 bases remaining between them. The CDR3 protein is CATAGSQPQHF. In DNA form, the CDR3 reads TGTGCCACCGCAGGGAGCCAGCCCCAGCATTTT.

This clonotype has just a few counts. This chain joins TRBV6-1 and TRBJ2-3, with 9 bases lining up with TRBD2. J was trimmed by 6 bases and V by 6 bases; bases with no gene match: 7. The CDR3 length is 14 residues. The germline CDR1 and CDR2 sequences are MNHNS and SASEGT. The CDR3 DNA reads as TGTGCCAGCAGGCGGGGGGGCCTAGGGGATACGCAGTATTTT. Encoded protein: CASRRGGLGDTQYF.

This clonotype was detected ten times or more. The CDR3 here is CASSDGRTYNSPLHF. The CDR3 bases are TGTGCCAGCAGCGACGGACGGACCTATAATTCACCCCTCCACTTT. The chain employs TRBV7-9 and TRBJ1-6; D remains ambiguous. The germline V gene encodes CDR1 SEHNR and CDR2 FQNEAQ (reference sequence). CDR3 length: 15 residues. V lost 5 bases to trimming and J lost 2 bases, with 10 bases between them.

The chain employs TRBV10-3 and TRBJ2-2; 9 bases are shared with TRBD1. This CDR3 is built from 17 residues. CDR1 and CDR2 (germline): ENHRY, SYGVKD. V lost 6 bases, J lost 4 bases, and 12 bases stayed unmatched. For the CDR3, the DNA is TGTGCCATCAGACTTTCAACTGGACAGGGGAGCACCGGGGAGCTGTTTTTT. Protein product: CAIRLSTGQGSTGELFF.

CDR3 sequence: CASRDRGPDSPLHF. CDR3 nucleotides: TGCGCCAGCAGAGACAGGGGCCCAGATTCACCCCTCCACTTT. The rearrangement uses TRBV4-3 and TRBJ1-6, with TRBD1 matching 8 bases. The CDR3 totals 14 residues. Trimming at V came to 6 bases and at J to 8 bases, leaving 6 bases not matched to a gene. Germline V CDR1 and CDR2: LGHNA, YSLEER.

The J gene is TRBJ1-1, the V gene TRBV7-9, with D unclear. V was clipped by 6 bases and J by 0 bases, with 14 bases between them. This CDR3 has 15 amino acids. Per the germline V gene, CDR1 is SEHNR and CDR2 is FQNEAQ (reference sequence). The DNA of the CDR3 is TGTGCCAGCAGGCTAACCACAAACATGAACACTGAAGCTTTCTTT. It codes for CASRLTTNMNTEAFF.

This clonotype showed up many times. The V and J genes are TRBV20-1 and TRBJ1-6; 10 nucleotides align to TRBD1. Looked up from germline, CDR1 is DFQATT and CDR2 is SNEGSKA (reference sequence). The CDR3 sequence is 12 residues long. Trimming cost V 5 bases and J 8 bases; bases outside gene matches: 0. The CDR3 sequence is CSAGQGDSPLHF. In DNA form, the CDR3 reads TGCAGTGCTGGACAGGGGGATTCACCCCTCCACTTT.

This clonotype occurred many times. CDR3 region: CASSYGWNTEAFF. In nucleotides, the CDR3 is TGTGCCAGCAGTTACGGATGGAACACTGAAGCTTTCTTT. The chain joins TRBV6-2 or TRBV6-3 to TRBJ1-1; D is undetermined. V was clipped by 2 bases and J by 1 base, with 5 bases between them. Germline-derived CDR1 and CDR2 are MNHEY and SVGEGT. The CDR3 contains 13 residues.

This clonotype was found many times. This chain connects TRBV20-1 to TRBJ2-4; 7 nucleotides align to TRBD1. The germline gives CDR1 DFQATT, CDR2 SNEGSKA (reference sequence). This CDR3 is built from 13 residues. The V gene end was trimmed by 3 bases and the J gene end by 3 bases; junction bases not matched to a gene: 2. The CDR3: CSARDRNKNIQYF. The CDR3 DNA follows: TGCAGTGCTAGGGACAGGAACAAAAACATTCAGTACTTC.

This rearrangement joins TRBV24-1 to TRBJ2-3, with 16 bases fitting TRBD2. The germline V gene has CDR1 KGHDR and CDR2 SFDVKD. The V segment lost 2 bases and the J segment 4 bases; nucleotides outside the gene matches: 5. This CDR3 contains 18 residues. The CDR3 spells CATSDSGTSGGAPDTQYF. The DNA of the CDR3 is TGTGCCACCAGTGATTCAGGGACTAGCGGGGGGGCTCCAGATACGCAGTATTTT.

The CDR3 region is CASSERTRPGQGDTGELFF. The CDR3 DNA is TGTGCCAGCAGCGAACGAACCCGACCGGGACAGGGAGACACCGGGGAGCTGTTTTTT. The rearrangement links TRBV21-1 to TRBJ2-2; the DNA was not compared with TRBD1, the D call given in the table. TRBV21-1 is designated a pseudogene. The CDR3 has 19 residues.

There are a few counts of this clonotype. The J gene is TRBJ2-3, the V gene TRBV20-1; 8 bases match TRBD1. The CDR3 loop spans 15 amino acids. V shed 5 bases, J shed 8 bases, and the junction held 15 bases outside the gene matches. From germline, CDR1 is DFQATT and CDR2 SNEGSKA (reference sequence). CDR3 nucleotides: TGCAGTGCTCCCCGGGGGCAGGGGGCCGCAATTACGCAGTATTTT. Translation: CSAPRGQGAAITQYF.

Ten or more counts support this clonotype. The V call is TRBV7-2, the J call TRBJ1-6; no definite D call. The CDR3 totals 15 residues. Per germline, CDR1 SGHTA and CDR2 FQGNSA. V was pared by 0 bases and J by 7 bases, with 10 bases between. Here the CDR3 DNA reads TGTGCCAGCAGCTTAGCAGACCGGTCCAATTCACCCCTCCACTTT. It encodes CASSLADRSNSPLHF.

The chain recombines TRBV20-1 with TRBJ2-3, with D hard to call. Between the trimmed V and J ends, which lost 2 bases and 4 bases, there was a span of 7 bases. Germline lookup yields CDR1 DFQATT and CDR2 SNEGSKA (reference sequence). CDR3 length: 12 residues. CDR3 sequence (DNA): TGCAGTGCTAGATTGTCAGCAGATACGCAGTATTTT. It translates to CSARLSADTQYF.

This clonotype was detected a few times. This chain joins TRBV3-1 and TRBJ1-2, with TRBD1 as a possible D gene (5 bases). The CDR3 consists of 13 residues. V lost 1 base to trimming and J lost 7 bases, with 10 bases between them. Germline assignment: CDR1 LGHDT and CDR2 YNNKEL (reference sequence). In DNA, the CDR3 is TGTGCCAGCAGCCAAGGACAGTCTGGTGGCTACACCTTC. Translating it yields CASSQGQSGGYTF.

The rearrangement uses TRBV12-3 or TRBV12-4 and TRBJ2-5; no clear D gene. The CDR3 is 15 amino acids. The germline V and J ends were trimmed by 1 base and 6 bases, with 15 bases remaining between them. CDR3 sequence (DNA): TGTGCCAGCAGTTTAGTTCTCTTAGGAACCCAGACCCAGTACTTC. It yields the protein CASSLVLLGTQTQYF.

This clonotype was seen ten or more times. The CDR3 coding sequence is TGTGCCAGCAGCTCCTACCCGATTGGGAGCACAGATACGCAGTATTTT. This codes for CASSSYPIGSTDTQYF. This chain uses TRBV6-2 or TRBV6-3 with TRBJ2-3; D gene ambiguous. This CDR3 spans 16 amino acids. V lost 6 bases to trimming and J lost 0 bases, with 16 bases between them. Looked up from germline, CDR1 is MNHEY and CDR2 is SVGEGT.